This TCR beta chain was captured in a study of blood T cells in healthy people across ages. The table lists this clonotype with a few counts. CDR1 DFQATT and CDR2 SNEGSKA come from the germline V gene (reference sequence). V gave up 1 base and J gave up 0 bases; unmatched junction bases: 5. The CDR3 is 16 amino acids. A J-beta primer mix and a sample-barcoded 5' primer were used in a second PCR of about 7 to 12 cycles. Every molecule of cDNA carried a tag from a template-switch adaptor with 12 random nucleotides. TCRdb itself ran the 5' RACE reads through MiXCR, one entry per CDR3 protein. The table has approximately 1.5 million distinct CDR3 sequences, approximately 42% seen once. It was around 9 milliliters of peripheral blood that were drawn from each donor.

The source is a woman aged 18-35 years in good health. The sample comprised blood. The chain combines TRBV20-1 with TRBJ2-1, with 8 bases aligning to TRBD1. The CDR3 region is CSARAAGQASYNEQFF. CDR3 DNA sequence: TGCAGTGCTAGAGCGGCGGGACAGGCCTCCTACAATGAGCAGTTCTTC.